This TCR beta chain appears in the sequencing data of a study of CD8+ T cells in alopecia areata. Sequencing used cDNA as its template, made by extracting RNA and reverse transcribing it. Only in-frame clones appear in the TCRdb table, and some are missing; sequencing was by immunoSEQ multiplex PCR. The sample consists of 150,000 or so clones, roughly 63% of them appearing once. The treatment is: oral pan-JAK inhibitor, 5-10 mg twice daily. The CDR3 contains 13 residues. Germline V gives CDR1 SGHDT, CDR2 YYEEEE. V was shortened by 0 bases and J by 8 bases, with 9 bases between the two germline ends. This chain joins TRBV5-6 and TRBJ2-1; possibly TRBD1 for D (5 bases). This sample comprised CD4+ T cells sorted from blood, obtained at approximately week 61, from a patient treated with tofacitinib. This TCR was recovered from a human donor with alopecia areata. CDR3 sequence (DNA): TGTGCCAGCAGCTTGGACAGGACGGATGAGCAGTTCTTC. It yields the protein CASSLDRTDEQFF.